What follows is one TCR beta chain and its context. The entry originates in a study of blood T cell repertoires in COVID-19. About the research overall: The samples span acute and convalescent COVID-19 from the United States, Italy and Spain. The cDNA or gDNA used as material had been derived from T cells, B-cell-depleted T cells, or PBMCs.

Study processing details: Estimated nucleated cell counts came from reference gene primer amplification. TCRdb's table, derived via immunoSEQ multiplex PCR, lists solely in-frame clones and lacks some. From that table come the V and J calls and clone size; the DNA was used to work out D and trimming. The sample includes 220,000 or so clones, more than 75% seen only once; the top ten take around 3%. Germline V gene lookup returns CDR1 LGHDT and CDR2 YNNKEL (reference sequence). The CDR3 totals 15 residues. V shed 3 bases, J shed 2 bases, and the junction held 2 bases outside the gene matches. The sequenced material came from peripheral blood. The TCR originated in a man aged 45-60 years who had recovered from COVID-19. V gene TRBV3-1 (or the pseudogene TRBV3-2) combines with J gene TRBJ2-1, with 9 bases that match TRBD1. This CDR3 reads CASSQGQGTYNEQFF. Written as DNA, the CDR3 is TGTGCCAGCAGCCAGGGACAGGGAACCTACAATGAGCAGTTCTTC.